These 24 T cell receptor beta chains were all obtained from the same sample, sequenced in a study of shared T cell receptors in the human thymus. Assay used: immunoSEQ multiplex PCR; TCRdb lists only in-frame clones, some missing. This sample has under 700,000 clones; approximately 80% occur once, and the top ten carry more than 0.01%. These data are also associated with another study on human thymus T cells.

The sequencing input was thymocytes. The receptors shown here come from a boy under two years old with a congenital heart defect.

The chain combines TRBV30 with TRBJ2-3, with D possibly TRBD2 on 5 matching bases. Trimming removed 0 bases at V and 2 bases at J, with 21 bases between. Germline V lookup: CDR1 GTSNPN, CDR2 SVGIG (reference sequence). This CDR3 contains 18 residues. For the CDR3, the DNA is TGTGCCTGGAGTGTACACGGTGGGCTAGCAGACCACACAGATACGCAGTATTTT. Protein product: CAWSVHGGLADHTDTQYF.

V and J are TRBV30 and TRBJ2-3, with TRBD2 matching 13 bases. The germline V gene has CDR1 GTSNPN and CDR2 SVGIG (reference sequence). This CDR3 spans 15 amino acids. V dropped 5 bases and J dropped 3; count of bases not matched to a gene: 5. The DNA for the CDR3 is TGTGCCTGGCTCATGACTAGCGGGAGGACAGATACGCAGTATTTT. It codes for CAWLMTSGRTDTQYF.

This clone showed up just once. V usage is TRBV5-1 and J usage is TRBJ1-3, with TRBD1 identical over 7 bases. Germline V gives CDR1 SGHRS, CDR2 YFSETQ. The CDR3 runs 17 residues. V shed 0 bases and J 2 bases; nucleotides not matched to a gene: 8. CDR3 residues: CASSLALTGTTGNTIYF. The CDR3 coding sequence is TGCGCCAGCAGCTTGGCCCTGACAGGGACCACTGGAAACACCATATATTTT.

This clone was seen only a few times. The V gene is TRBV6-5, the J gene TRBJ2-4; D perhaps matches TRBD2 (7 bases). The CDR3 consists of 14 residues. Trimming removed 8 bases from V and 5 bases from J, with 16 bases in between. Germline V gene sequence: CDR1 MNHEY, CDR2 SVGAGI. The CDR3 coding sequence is TGTGCCAGCTCGAAGGGGGGGAATGAAAACATTCAGTACTTC. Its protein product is CASSKGGNENIQYF.

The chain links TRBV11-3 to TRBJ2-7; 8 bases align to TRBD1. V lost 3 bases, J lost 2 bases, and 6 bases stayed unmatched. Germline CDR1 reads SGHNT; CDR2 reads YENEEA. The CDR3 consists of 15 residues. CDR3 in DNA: TGTGCCAGCAGCTTGGTTCCGGACAGGGCCTACGAGCAGTACTTC. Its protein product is CASSLVPDRAYEQYF.

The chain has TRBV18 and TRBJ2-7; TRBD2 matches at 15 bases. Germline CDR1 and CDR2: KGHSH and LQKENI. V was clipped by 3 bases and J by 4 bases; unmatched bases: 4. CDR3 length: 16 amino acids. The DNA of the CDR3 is TGTGCCAGCTCACCGGGACTAGCGGGAGGCCTTTACGAGCAGTACTTC. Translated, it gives CASSPGLAGGLYEQYF.

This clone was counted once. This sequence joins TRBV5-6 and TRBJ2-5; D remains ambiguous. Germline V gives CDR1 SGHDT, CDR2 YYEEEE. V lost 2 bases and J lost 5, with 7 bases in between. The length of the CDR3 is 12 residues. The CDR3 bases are TGTGCCAGCAGCTTCGGTGCGGAGACCCAGTACTTC. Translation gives CASSFGAETQYF.

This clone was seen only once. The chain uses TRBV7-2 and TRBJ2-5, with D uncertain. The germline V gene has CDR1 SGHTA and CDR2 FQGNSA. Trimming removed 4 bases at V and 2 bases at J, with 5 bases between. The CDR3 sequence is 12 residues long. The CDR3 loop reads CASSSEQETQYF. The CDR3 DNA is TGTGCCAGCAGCTCGGAGCAAGAGACCCAGTACTTC.

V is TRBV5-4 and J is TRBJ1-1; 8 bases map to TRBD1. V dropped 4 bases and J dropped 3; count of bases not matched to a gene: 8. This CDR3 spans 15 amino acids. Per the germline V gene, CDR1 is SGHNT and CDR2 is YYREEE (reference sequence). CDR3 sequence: CASSPAQGAHTEAFF. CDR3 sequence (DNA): TGTGCCAGCAGCCCTGCCCAGGGGGCTCACACTGAAGCTTTCTTT.

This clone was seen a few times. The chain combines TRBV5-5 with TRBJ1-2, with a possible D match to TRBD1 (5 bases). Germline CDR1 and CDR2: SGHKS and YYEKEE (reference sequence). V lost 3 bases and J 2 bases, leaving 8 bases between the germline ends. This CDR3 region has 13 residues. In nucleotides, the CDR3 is TGTGCCAGCAGCTGTCAGGGAAACTATGGCTACACCTTC. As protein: CASSCQGNYGYTF.

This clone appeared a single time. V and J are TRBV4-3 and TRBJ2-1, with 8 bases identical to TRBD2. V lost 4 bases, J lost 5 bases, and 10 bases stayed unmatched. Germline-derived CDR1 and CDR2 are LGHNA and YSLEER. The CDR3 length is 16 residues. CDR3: CASSPQRTSSNNEQFF. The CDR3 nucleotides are TGCGCCAGCAGCCCACAGCGGACTAGCAGTAACAATGAGCAGTTCTTC.

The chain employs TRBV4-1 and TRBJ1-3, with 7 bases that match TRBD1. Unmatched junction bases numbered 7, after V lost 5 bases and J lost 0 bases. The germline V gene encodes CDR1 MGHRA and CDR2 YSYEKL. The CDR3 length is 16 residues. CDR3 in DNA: TGCGCCAGCAGCGACCGGGACAGCAACTCTGGAAACACCATATATTTT. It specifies CASSDRDSNSGNTIYF.

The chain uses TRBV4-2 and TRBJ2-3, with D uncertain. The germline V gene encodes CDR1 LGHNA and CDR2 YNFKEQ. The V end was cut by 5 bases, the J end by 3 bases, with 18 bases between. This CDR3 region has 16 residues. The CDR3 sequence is CASSAPQRVVTDTQYF. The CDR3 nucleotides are TGTGCCAGCAGCGCCCCGCAGCGAGTTGTTACAGATACGCAGTATTTT.

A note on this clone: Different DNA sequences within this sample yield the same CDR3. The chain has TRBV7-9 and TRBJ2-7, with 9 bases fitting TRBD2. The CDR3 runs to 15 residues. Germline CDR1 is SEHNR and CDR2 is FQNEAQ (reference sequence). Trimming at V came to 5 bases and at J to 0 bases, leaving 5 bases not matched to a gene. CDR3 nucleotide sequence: TGTGCCAGCAGCCACAGCGGGAGGTCCTCCTACGAGCAGTACTTC. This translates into CASSHSGRSSYEQYF.

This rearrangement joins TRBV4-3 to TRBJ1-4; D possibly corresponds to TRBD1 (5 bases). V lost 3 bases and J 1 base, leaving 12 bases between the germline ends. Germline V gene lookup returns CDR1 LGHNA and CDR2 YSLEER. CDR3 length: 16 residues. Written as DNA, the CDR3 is TGCGCCAGCAGCCATCGGCAGGGCGTAACTAATGAAAAACTGTTTTTT. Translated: CASSHRQGVTNEKLFF.

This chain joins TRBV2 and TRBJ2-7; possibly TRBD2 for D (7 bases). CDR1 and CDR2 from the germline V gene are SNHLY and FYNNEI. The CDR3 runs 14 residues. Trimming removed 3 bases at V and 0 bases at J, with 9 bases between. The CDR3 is CASSEGGASYEQYF. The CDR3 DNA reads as TGTGCCAGCAGTGAGGGGGGGGCCTCCTACGAGCAGTACTTC. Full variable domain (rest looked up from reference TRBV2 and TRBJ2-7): EPEVTQTPSHQVTQMGQEVILRCVPISNHLYFYWYRQILGQKVEFLVSFYNNEISEKSEIFDDQFSVERPDGSNFTLKIRSTKLEDSAMYFCASSEGGASYEQYFGPGTRLTVT.

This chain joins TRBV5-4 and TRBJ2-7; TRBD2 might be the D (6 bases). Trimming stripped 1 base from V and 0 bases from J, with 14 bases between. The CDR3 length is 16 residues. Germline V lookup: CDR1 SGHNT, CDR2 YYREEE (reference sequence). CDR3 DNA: TGTGCCAGCAGCTTGAATCTAGGGCGGGACTCCTACGAGCAGTACTTC. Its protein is CASSLNLGRDSYEQYF.

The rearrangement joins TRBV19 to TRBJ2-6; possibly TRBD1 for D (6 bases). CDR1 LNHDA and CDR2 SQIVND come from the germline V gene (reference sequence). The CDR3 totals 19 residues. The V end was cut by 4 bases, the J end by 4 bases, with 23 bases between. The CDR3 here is CASSTDPQGPWAGANVLTF. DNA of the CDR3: TGTGCCAGTAGTACTGACCCACAGGGCCCGTGGGCAGGGGCCAACGTCCTGACTTTC.

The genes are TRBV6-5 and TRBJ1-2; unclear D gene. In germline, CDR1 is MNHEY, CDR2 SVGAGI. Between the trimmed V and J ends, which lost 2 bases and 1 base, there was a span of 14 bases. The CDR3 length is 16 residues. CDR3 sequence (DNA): TGTGCCAGCAGTTACCGCGGACGTCGGGGTAACTATGGCTACACCTTC. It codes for CASSYRGRRGNYGYTF.

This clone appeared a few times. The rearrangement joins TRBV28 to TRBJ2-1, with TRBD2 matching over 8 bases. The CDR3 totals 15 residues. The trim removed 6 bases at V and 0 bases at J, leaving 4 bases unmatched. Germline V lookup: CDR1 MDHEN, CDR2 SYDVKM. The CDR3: CASSTSGSSYNEQFF. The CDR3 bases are TGTGCCAGCAGCACGAGCGGGAGCTCCTACAATGAGCAGTTCTTC.

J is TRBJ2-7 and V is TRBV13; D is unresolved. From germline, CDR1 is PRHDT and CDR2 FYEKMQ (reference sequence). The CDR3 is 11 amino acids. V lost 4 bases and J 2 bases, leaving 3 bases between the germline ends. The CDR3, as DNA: TGTGCCAGCAGCTCTACCTACGAGCAGTACTTC. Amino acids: CASSSTYEQYF.

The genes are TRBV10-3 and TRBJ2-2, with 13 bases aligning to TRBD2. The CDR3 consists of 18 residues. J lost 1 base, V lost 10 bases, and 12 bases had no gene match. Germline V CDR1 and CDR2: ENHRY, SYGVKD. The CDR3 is CAKSRLAGGKGNTGELFF. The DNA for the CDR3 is TGTGCCAAATCACGACTAGCGGGAGGCAAAGGGAACACCGGGGAGCTGTTTTTT.

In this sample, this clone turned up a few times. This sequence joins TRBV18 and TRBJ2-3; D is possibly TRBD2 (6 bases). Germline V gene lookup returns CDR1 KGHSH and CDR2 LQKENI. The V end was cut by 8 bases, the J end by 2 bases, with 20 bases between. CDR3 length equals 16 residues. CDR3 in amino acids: CASAPTWVAATDTQYF. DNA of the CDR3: TGTGCCAGCGCGCCTACGTGGGTAGCGGCCACAGATACGCAGTATTTT.

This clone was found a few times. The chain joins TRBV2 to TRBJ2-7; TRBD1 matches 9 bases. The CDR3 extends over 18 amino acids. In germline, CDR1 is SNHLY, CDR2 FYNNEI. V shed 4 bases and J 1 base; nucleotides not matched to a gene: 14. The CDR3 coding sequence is TGTGCCAGCAGTGGAAGACAGGGGGGTCCCGCCATTTCCTACGAGCAGTACTTC. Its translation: CASSGRQGGPAISYEQYF.